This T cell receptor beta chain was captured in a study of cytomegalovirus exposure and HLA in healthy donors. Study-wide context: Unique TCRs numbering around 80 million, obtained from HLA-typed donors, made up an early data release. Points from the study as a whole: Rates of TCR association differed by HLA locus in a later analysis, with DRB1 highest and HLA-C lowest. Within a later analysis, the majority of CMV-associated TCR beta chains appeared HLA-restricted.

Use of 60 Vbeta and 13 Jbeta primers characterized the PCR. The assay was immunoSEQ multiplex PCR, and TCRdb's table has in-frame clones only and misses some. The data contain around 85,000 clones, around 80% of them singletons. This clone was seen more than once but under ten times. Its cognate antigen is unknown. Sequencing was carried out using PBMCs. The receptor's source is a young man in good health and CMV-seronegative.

CDR3 coding DNA: TGTGCCAGCAGCCAAGATCCGGAGGGAGGGCGATACGAGCAGTACTTC. This encodes CASSQDPEGGRYEQYF. V gene TRBV4-2 combines with J gene TRBJ2-7, with 7 bases lining up with TRBD2. Per the germline V gene, CDR1 is LGHNA and CDR2 is YNFKEQ. V dropped 0 bases and J dropped 4; count of bases not matched to a gene: 9. CDR3 length: 16 amino acids.